This entry concerns a single T cell receptor (beta chain). The V gene end was trimmed by 4 bases and the J gene end by 6 bases; junction bases not matched to a gene: 14. The germline V gene encodes CDR1 PRHDT and CDR2 FYEKMQ (reference sequence). The length of the CDR3 is 17 residues. The data derive from a study of PD-L1 blockade in urothelial cancer. Turning to the study itself: Atezolizumab at 1,200 mg intravenously every 3 weeks was started by patients at some point between 2014 and 2015.

This sample's time point: peripheral blood 6 weeks after treatment start. The repertoire was sequenced with immunoSEQ multiplex PCR; TCRdb's copy has only in-frame clones and lacks some. The sample yields around 47,000 clones, 82% seen once. The chain is built from TRBV13 and TRBJ2-7, with 11 bases aligning to TRBD1. Material: PBMCs, obtained around atezolizumab (anti-PD-L1) treatment. The TCR originated in a man in his sixties with urothelial cancer. CDR3 coding DNA: TGTGCCAGCAGCTCGGGACAGGGGGTGGTAGGTCCAACCGAGCAGTACTTC. Its translation: CASSSGQGVVGPTEQYF.